Listed below are T cell receptor beta chains from one sample, sequenced in a study of blood T cell repertoires in COVID-19. Generated by immunoSEQ multiplex PCR, the TCRdb table keeps only in-frame clones and is missing some. The sample yields around 59,000 clones, approximately 80% seen once. The sequenced material came from peripheral blood. These receptors were taken from a man older than 75 with acute or convalescent COVID-19. Each CDR3 is given with its conserved first and last residue. Each record gives: J gene, V gene, clone size, D gene, CDR3 DNA, CDR3 protein. A D gene is named only where the DNA matches it firmly. The size of a clone is reported for some rows only, either as once, few or many, or as a class for expanded clones.

TRBJ1-2 TRBV5-4 - - TGTGCCAGCAGCGCAGGGCAAACAGGGAAATTACATGGCTACACCTTC CASSAGQTGKLHGYTF
TRBJ2-2 TRBV2 - - TGTGCCAGCAGGAGGACACCGAACACCGGGGAGCTGTTTTTT CASRRTPNTGELFF
TRBJ2-6 TRBV19 - - TGTGCCAGTAGTACACAGGCCAGCTCTGGGGCCAACGTCCTGACTTTC CASSTQASSGANVLTF
TRBJ2-7 TRBV12-3/TRBV12-4 - - TGTGCCAGCAGTCACTCCTACGAGCAGTACTTC CASSHSYEQYF
TRBJ1-2 TRBV7-6 - TRBD1 TGTGCCAGCAGTCAAGGTCCCGGGACAGGGAATAGTGGCTACACCTTC CASSQGPGTGNSGYTF
TRBJ1-2 TRBV30 - TRBD1 TGTGCCTGGAGTGCCCGGACAGGGGGTAGAAGTGGCTACACCTTC CAWSARTGGRSGYTF
TRBJ2-7 TRBV2 - TRBD1 TGTGCCAGCATGCCGACAGGGGGTAAGCACGAGCAGTACTTC CASMPTGGKHEQYF
TRBJ1-6 TRBV5-4 few - TGTGCCAGCAGCTCGGAGGGGCGGGGATCACCCCTCCACTTT CASSSEGRGSPLHF
TRBJ1-1 TRBV2 - TRBD1 TGTGCCAGCAGGGGAGGACAGGTGAACACTGAAGCTTTCTTT CASRGGQVNTEAFF
TRBJ1-1 TRBV19 - - TGTGCCAGTAGTATTTTTGGGGCTACTGAAGCTTTCTTT CASSIFGATEAFF
TRBJ2-1 TRBV6-5 few - TGTGCCAGCACCGAGGGGGGGGGAGATCGGCAGTTCTTC CASTEGGGDRQFF
TRBJ1-1 TRBV27 few - TGTGCCAGCAGTTTGGGGAGGGACACTGAAGCTTTCTTT CASSLGRDTEAFF
TRBJ2-7 TRBV4-1 - TRBD2 TGCGCCAGCGCCCAGACTAGCGGATACGAGCAGTACTTC CASAQTSGYEQYF
TRBJ2-6 TRBV7-9 - - TGTGCCAGCAGCTTAGGCGGGGCTGGGGCCAACGTCCTGACTTTC CASSLGGAGANVLTF
TRBJ2-1 TRBV4-1 - - TGCGCCAGGTATTACGGGTATTCCTACAATGAGCAGTTCTTC CARYYGYSYNEQFF
TRBJ1-2 TRBV5-6 - - TGTGCCAGCAGCTTACCCAGCGGGGGGTATGGCTACACCTTC CASSLPSGGYGYTF
TRBJ1-1 TRBV19 - - TGTGCCAGTAGCGCGGAGAGCGCTGAAGCTTTCTTT CASSAESAEAFF
TRBJ2-5 TRBV11-3 - TRBD1 TGTGCCAGCAGCACCAGGACAGGGCTTCGGGAGACCCAGTACTTC CASSTRTGLRETQYF
TRBJ1-6 TRBV6-6 - TRBD1 TGTGCCAGCACCGGACAGGGAAATTCACCCCTCCACTTT CASTGQGNSPLHF
TRBJ2-3 TRBV19 - TRBD1 TGTGCCAGTAGTGCCGCCCCGGGACAGGGAAGGCCAGATACGCAGTATTTT CASSAAPGQGRPDTQYF
TRBJ2-1 TRBV27 - TRBD2 TGTGCCAGCAGTTTAATAGCGGGTTACAATGAGCAGTTCTTC CASSLIAGYNEQFF
TRBJ1-3 TRBV18 - TRBD1 TGTGCCAGCTCACCACGGACAGGGGTACGCGGAAACACCATATATTTT CASSPRTGVRGNTIYF
TRBJ1-2 TRBV6-2/TRBV6-3 - - TGTGCCAGCAGTCATAGCCAAGCAGCGGGACTCCAAGAATCTAACTATGGCTACACCTTC CASSHSQAAGLQESNYGYTF
TRBJ2-7 TRBV6-5 - - TGTGCCAGCAGTCGGGTAGCTAGCTCCTACGAGCAGTACTTC CASSRVASSYEQYF
TRBJ2-1 TRBV19 - - TGTGCCAGCCGGGGGTACAATGAGCAGTTCTTC CASRGYNEQFF
TRBJ2-2 TRBV6-6 - TRBD2 TGTGCCAGCAGCCGACCTTTGGGGGGGAAAAAGTCCGGGGAGCTGTTTTTT CASSRPLGGKKSGELFF
TRBJ1-1 TRBV2 - TRBD1 TGTGCCAGCAGCCGACAGGGGGTGGCGAACACTGAAGCTTTCTTT CASSRQGVANTEAFF
TRBJ1-1 TRBV30 - TRBD1 TGTGCCTGGAGAAACCCCGGAGGGACAGGCTCATCTGTTTTCTTT CAWRNPGGTGSSVFF
TRBJ2-7 TRBV6-6 few TRBD2 TGTGCCAGCAGTTACTTGGCGACTAGCGGGGGTTACGAGCAGTACTTC CASSYLATSGGYEQYF
TRBJ1-2 TRBV6-5 - - TGTGCCAGCAGTTACTCCGAGGGGGTGGGCTACACCTTC CASSYSEGVGYTF
TRBJ2-3 TRBV28 - - TGTGCCAGCAGTCCCTCCGGGTCTGGGACAGATACGCAGTATTTT CASSPSGSGTDTQYF
TRBJ2-3 TRBV25-1 - - TGTGCCAGCAGTGACTACACAGATACGCAGTATTTT CASSDYTDTQYF
TRBJ2-3 TRBV11-2 - TRBD1 TGTGCCAGCTCTCGGGACAGGGCATCAGATACGCAGTATTTT CASSRDRASDTQYF
TRBJ1-2 TRBV11-3 - - TGTGCCAGCAGCCCGACAGGCAGCAGCTATGGCTACACCTTC CASSPTGSSYGYTF
TRBJ2-7 TRBV29-1 - - TGCAGCGCCCAGACTCATGCCTACGAGCAGTACTTC CSAQTHAYEQYF
TRBJ2-5 TRBV2 few TRBD1 TGTGCCAGCAGTGATGGGACAGCAATCGCAGAGACCCAGTACTTC CASSDGTAIAETQYF
TRBJ2-1 TRBV29-1 - TRBD2 TGCAGCGCGGGACTAGCTAATGAGCAGTTCTTC CSAGLANEQFF
TRBJ1-5 TRBV19 few - TGTGCCAGTAGTATAGTGAGAGCTAGCAATCAGCCCCAGCATTTT CASSIVRASNQPQHF
TRBJ2-3 TRBV2 - TRBD2 TGTGCCAGCACTCTTACTAGCGGGGCTACTAGCACAGATACGCAGTATTTT CASTLTSGATSTDTQYF
TRBJ1-2 TRBV7-2 - - TGTGCCAGCAGCTATGACAGAAACTATGGCTACACCTTC CASSYDRNYGYTF
TRBJ1-1 TRBV6-5 - TRBD1 TGTGCCAGCAGTTACTTCGGGACAGTGAACACTGAAGCTTTCTTT CASSYFGTVNTEAFF
TRBJ2-3 TRBV19 - TRBD1 TGTGCCAGCCGTTCCGGGACAGTTCAAGATACGCAGTATTTT CASRSGTVQDTQYF
TRBJ1-6 TRBV7-9 once - TGTGCCAGCAGCTACCCGACAGCGAGCTCCTATAATTCACCCCTCCACTTT CASSYPTASSYNSPLHF
TRBJ2-2 TRBV2 - TRBD2 TGTGCCAGCAGTGAAGCGCTTCAGTTCGCGGGAGACATCACCGGGGAGCTGTTTTTT CASSEALQFAGDITGELFF
TRBJ1-5 TRBV19 - - TGTGCCAGTAGTCCAACTAGCGGACTGACAGCACTGAATCAGCCCCAGCATTTT CASSPTSGLTALNQPQHF